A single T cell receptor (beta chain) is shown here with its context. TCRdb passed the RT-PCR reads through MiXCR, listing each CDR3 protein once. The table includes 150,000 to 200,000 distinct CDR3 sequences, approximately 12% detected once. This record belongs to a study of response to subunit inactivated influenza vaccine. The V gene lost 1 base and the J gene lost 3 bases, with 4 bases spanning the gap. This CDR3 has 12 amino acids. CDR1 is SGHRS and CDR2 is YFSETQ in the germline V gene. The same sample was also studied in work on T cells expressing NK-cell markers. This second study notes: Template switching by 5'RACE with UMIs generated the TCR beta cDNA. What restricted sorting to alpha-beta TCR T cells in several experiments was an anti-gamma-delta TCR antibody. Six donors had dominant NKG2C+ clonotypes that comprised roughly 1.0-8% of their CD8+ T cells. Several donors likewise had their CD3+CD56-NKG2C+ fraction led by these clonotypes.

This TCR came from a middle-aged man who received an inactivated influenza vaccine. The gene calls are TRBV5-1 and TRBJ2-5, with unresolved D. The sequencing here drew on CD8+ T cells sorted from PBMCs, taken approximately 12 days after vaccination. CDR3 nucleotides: TGCGCCAGCAGCTTGAGAGAAGAGACCCAGTACTTC. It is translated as CASSLREETQYF.